One and the same sample provided the 25 T cell receptor beta chains below, sequenced in a study of Graves' ophthalmopathy and Graves' hyperthyroidism. Amplifying from RNA transcripts, the study obtained TCR beta CDR3 regions. In the first round, RT-PCR was carried out with HTBI primers, and a multiplex PCR formed the second round. TCRdb reanalysed the multiplex PCR reads using MiXCR and keeps one entry per CDR3 protein. The table records around 520,000 distinct CDR3 sequences, under 45% of them present only once. Sequenced: peripheral blood or thyroid tissue (not recorded which). These TCRs come from an adult man with Graves' hyperthyroidism.

This clonotype was found a few times. The chain combines TRBV19 with TRBJ2-7, with D possibly matching TRBD1 (5 bases). CDR1 and CDR2 (germline): LNHDA, SQIVND (reference sequence). V was shortened by 3 bases and J by 3 bases, with 12 bases between the two germline ends. The CDR3 is 14 residues long. The CDR3 here is CASSILGAGYEQYF. CDR3 nucleotides: TGTGCCAGTAGTATCTTAGGGGCTGGCTACGAGCAGTACTTC. The full variable domain, in which reference TRBV19 and TRBJ2-7 provide the parts outside the CDR3, is DGGITQSPKYLFRKEGQNVTLSCEQNLNHDAMYWYRQDPGQGLRLIYYSQIVNDFQKGDIAEGYSVSREKKESFPLTVTSAQKNPTAFYLCASSILGAGYEQYFGPGTRLTVT.

The table lists this clonotype with many counts. The genes are TRBV9 and TRBJ1-2, with no clear D. This CDR3 is 13 amino acids long. V was shortened by 0 bases and J by 0 bases, with 3 bases between the two germline ends. Germline CDR1 and CDR2: SGDLS and YYNGEE. As DNA, the CDR3 is TGTGCCAGCAGCGTAGACGCTAACTATGGCTACACCTTC. Amino acid sequence: CASSVDANYGYTF.

There are many counts of this clonotype. This sequence joins TRBV29-1 and TRBJ2-5; no firm D call. Trimming removed 5 bases from V and 4 bases from J, with 8 bases in between. Germline V gene sequence: CDR1 SQVTM, CDR2 ANQGSEA. The CDR3 consists of 11 residues. The CDR3 bases are TGCAGCGTTCCGGTCGGAGAGACCCAGTACTTC. This sequence encodes CSVPVGETQYF.

In the case of this clonotype: Given a much more abundant clone one base away, this may be a read error. The CDR3 does not end in the conserved phenylalanine or tryptophan, so this is likely a read error. V gene TRBV2 combines with J gene TRBJ1-1, with 10 positions matching TRBD1. Germline loops: CDR1 SNHLY, CDR2 FYNNEI. The CDR3 contains 14 residues. Trimming cost V 6 bases and J 7 bases; bases outside gene matches: 8. The CDR3, as DNA: TGTGCCAGCAGCCAAGCGGGACAGGGGATTGAAGCTTTCCTT. It codes for CASSQAGQGIEAFL.

Many counts were recorded for this clonotype. The V call is TRBV12-3 or TRBV12-4, the J call TRBJ1-4; TRBD1 aligns across 8 bases. V lost 6 bases to trimming and J lost 6 bases; unmatched junction nucleotides: 9. This CDR3 contains 15 residues. CDR3 in DNA: TGTGCCAGCAGCAAAAGGACAGGGAAGGATGAAAAACTGTTTTTT. It is translated as CASSKRTGKDEKLFF.

V gene TRBV2 combines with J gene TRBJ2-7; the D call may be TRBD1 or TRBD2 (6 bases each). CDR3 length: 16 residues. The germline V gene encodes CDR1 SNHLY and CDR2 FYNNEI. The ends were cut back, 5 bases at V and 2 bases at J, with 19 bases in the middle. CDR3 amino acids: CASSPRQGGPPYEQYF. CDR3 DNA: TGTGCCAGCAGTCCTCGGCAAGGGGGGCCCCCCTACGAGCAGTACTTC. The variable domain in full, with the rest retrieved from reference TRBV2 and TRBJ2-7, is EPEVTQTPSHQVTQMGQEVILRCVPISNHLYFYWYRQILGQKVEFLVSFYNNEISEKSEIFDDQFSVERPDGSNFTLKIRSTKLEDSAMYFCASSPRQGGPPYEQYFGPGTRLTVT.

The rearrangement uses TRBV12-3 or TRBV12-4 and TRBJ1-5; a possible D gene is TRBD1 (5 bases). The CDR3 contains 13 residues. V was pared by 5 bases and J by 5 bases, with 10 bases between. The CDR3: CASSLDSYQPQHF. The CDR3 coding sequence is TGTGCCAGCAGTCTCGACAGCTATCAGCCCCAGCATTTT.

This clonotype occurred a few times. The chain combines TRBV9 with TRBJ2-6, with D hard to call. Germline values: CDR1 SGDLS, CDR2 YYNGEE. Trimming took 4 bases from V and 8 from J, leaving 10 bases between them. CDR3 length equals 13 residues. The CDR3 coding sequence is TGTGCCAGCAGCCAACCGGTAACCAACGTCCTGACTTTC. This codes for CASSQPVTNVLTF.

The rearrangement joins TRBV9 to TRBJ2-6, with D uncertain. Germline-derived CDR1 and CDR2 are SGDLS and YYNGEE. V was pared by 0 bases and J by 13 bases, with 5 bases between. The CDR3 is made up of 11 amino acids. The CDR3 region has the DNA TGTGCCAGCAGCGTAGCGGCAGTCCTGACTTTC. Its protein is CASSVAAVLTF.

The chain carries TRBV2 and TRBJ2-5; D possibly uses TRBD1 or TRBD2 (6 bases each). Germline values: CDR1 SNHLY, CDR2 FYNNEI. Between the trimmed V and J ends, which lost 8 bases and 9 bases, there was a span of 19 bases. The CDR3 is 13 residues long. The CDR3 nucleotides are TGTGCCAGCGCCCCCGGGGGCAATCAGCCCCAGTACTTC. It yields the protein CASAPGGNQPQYF.

The chain links TRBV2 to TRBJ1-6, with 12 bases lining up with TRBD1. CDR3 length: 16 amino acids. Germline V lookup: CDR1 SNHLY, CDR2 FYNNEI. V was pared by 6 bases and J by 7 bases, with 7 bases of the junction left unmatched. CDR3: CASRPGQGARNSPLHF. CDR3 nucleotide sequence: TGTGCCAGCAGACCGGGACAGGGGGCAAGGAATTCACCCCTCCACTTT.

This clonotype was seen repeatedly, ten times or more. The chain combines TRBV2 with TRBJ1-4, with D perhaps matching TRBD1 (6 bases). The length of the CDR3 is 13 residues. Germline values: CDR1 SNHLY, CDR2 FYNNEI. Deletions cut 6 bases from V and 6 bases from J, with 11 bases between. In nucleotides, the CDR3 is TGTGCCAGCAGACTTGGACAGTATGAAAAACTGTTTTTT. The encoded protein is CASRLGQYEKLFF.

This clonotype was recorded many times. This rearrangement joins TRBV20-1 to TRBJ1-2, with TRBD1 matching over 7 bases. Germline-derived CDR1 and CDR2 are DFQATT and SNEGSKA (reference sequence). V was clipped by 8 bases and J by 7 bases; unmatched bases: 13. This CDR3 is 13 amino acids long. CDR3: CSPRGGTAPGYTF. In nucleotides, the CDR3 is TGCAGTCCCAGGGGGGGGACAGCCCCTGGCTACACCTTC.

This clonotype appeared many times. The rearrangement links TRBV12-3 or TRBV12-4 to TRBJ2-7; D possibly corresponds to TRBD1 (6 bases). V was clipped by 6 bases and J by 2 bases, with 14 bases between them. CDR3 size: 14 residues. CDR3 DNA sequence: TGTGCCAGCAGAACCACAGGGTTACCCTACGAGCAGTACTTC. Amino acid sequence: CASRTTGLPYEQYF.

The rearrangement joins TRBV7-2 to TRBJ2-3; D remains ambiguous. V lost 1 base to trimming and J lost 2 bases, with 10 bases between them. The CDR3 runs to 15 residues. Germline V CDR1 and CDR2: SGHTA, FQGNSA. This chain's CDR3 is CASSLGAGYTDTQYF. For the CDR3, the DNA is TGTGCCAGCAGCTTAGGTGCAGGATACACAGATACGCAGTATTTT.

The CDR3 reads CASSQEFSLGGNTIYF. The DNA of the CDR3 is TGCGCCAGCAGCCAAGAGTTCTCCCTAGGTGGAAACACCATATATTTT. V is TRBV4-1 and J is TRBJ1-3; D not certain. This CDR3 region has 16 residues. Trimming removed 0 bases at V and 3 bases at J, with 12 bases between. Germline V lookup: CDR1 MGHRA, CDR2 YSYEKL.

This clonotype was seen only a few times. The J gene is TRBJ2-3, the V gene TRBV24-1; D may be TRBD2 (5 bases). Germline V gives CDR1 KGHDR, CDR2 SFDVKD. Trimming removed 4 bases from V and 4 bases from J, with 17 bases in between. The CDR3 covers 16 residues. The CDR3 DNA sequence: TGTGCCACCAGTGACCCCGGGATGAACGACCCAGATACGCAGTATTTT. It yields the protein CATSDPGMNDPDTQYF.

This clonotype has just a few counts. The CDR3: CASSLSPGLSYEQYF. CDR3 nucleotides: TGCGCCAGCAGCTTGTCCCCAGGGCTATCCTACGAGCAGTACTTC. The chain is built from TRBV5-1 and TRBJ2-7; a weak D match, TRBD1 (5 bases). V was pared by 1 base and J by 1 base, with 12 bases between. This CDR3 contains 15 residues. In germline, CDR1 is SGHRS, CDR2 YFSETQ.

This clonotype showed up many times. J is TRBJ1-1 and V is TRBV6-5; no reliable D call. V lost 8 bases to trimming and J lost 7 bases, with 8 bases between them. In germline, CDR1 is MNHEY, CDR2 SVGAGI. This CDR3 region has 10 residues. CDR3 sequence reads: CASGGSEAFF. The CDR3 DNA is TGTGCCAGCGGCGGCAGTGAAGCTTTCTTT.

About this clonotype itself: It may be a read error: a sequence one base away is much more abundant. It is likely a read error, because the conserved phenylalanine at the end of the CDR3 is missing. J is TRBJ1-1 and V is TRBV19; 9 bases map to TRBD1. V shed 8 bases and J 5 bases; nucleotides not matched to a gene: 9. CDR1 and CDR2 (germline): LNHDA, SQIVND (reference sequence). The CDR3 extends over 14 amino acids. The CDR3 DNA is TGTGCCAGTGGCACAGGGGGCTTGGGAACTGAAGCTTTCCTT. It encodes CASGTGGLGTEAFL.

Worth noting for this clonotype: A much bigger clone sits one base away, suggesting this may be a read error. J is TRBJ2-7 and V is TRBV4-1, with D hard to call. The CDR3 sequence is 15 residues long. The germline gives CDR1 MGHRA, CDR2 YSYEKL. V gave up 3 bases and J gave up 0 bases, with 12 bases separating them. CDR3 sequence reads: CASSQNNGLSYEQYF. Written as DNA, the CDR3 is TGCGCCAGCAGCCAGAATAACGGGCTCTCCTACGAGCAGTACTTC.

V and J are TRBV7-8 and TRBJ2-5; 7 bases line up with TRBD1. The CDR3 contains 16 residues. CDR1 is SGHVS, CDR2 FQNEAQ, per germline. V lost 5 bases and J lost 5; bases outside the gene matches: 14. CDR3 DNA sequence: TGTGCCAGCAGCACCACGACAGGGACAGCCTCGGAGACCCAGTACTTC. It specifies CASSTTTGTASETQYF.

This clonotype has only a few counts. A read error is possible here, since a much larger clone lies one base away. This rearrangement joins TRBV29-1 to TRBJ1-2; D ambiguous. CDR1 is SQVTM, CDR2 ANQGSEA, per germline. This CDR3 contains 14 residues. Trimming pared 7 bases from V and 1 base from J, leaving 16 bases between. The CDR3 reads CSAGSEDGNYGYTF. In nucleotides, the CDR3 is TGCAGCGCGGGCTCGGAGGACGGTAACTATGGCTACACCTTC.

This clonotype showed up many times. This sequence joins TRBV9 and TRBJ2-2; D is possibly TRBD1 (6 bases). The CDR3 length is 15 residues. Looked up from germline, CDR1 is SGDLS and CDR2 is YYNGEE. V was shortened by 1 base and J by 0 bases, with 7 bases between the two germline ends. CDR3 amino acids: CASSVSGANTGELFF. CDR3 bases: TGTGCCAGCAGCGTATCAGGGGCGAACACCGGGGAGCTGTTTTTT.

The rearrangement links TRBV7-3 to TRBJ1-5; TRBD1 matches at 9 bases. CDR3 length: 17 amino acids. Germline CDR1 and CDR2: SGHTA and FQGTGA. With 3 bases clipped from V and 3 bases from J, the junction kept 9 bases outside the gene matches. The CDR3 here is CASSLAGGTGTNQPQHF. The CDR3 DNA follows: TGTGCCAGCAGCTTGGCGGGCGGGACAGGGACCAATCAGCCCCAGCATTTT.